Below, one T cell receptor (beta chain) is given with its context. This sample was taken from a study of blood T cells in healthy people across ages. With each sample, at least 5.5 micrograms of total RNA were extracted. From germline, CDR1 is MNHEY and CDR2 SVGAGI. After removal of 1 base from V and 4 bases from J, the junction contained 11 bases not matched to a gene. This CDR3 region has 17 residues. Primers used in a second PCR of about 6 to 11 cycles were a sample-barcoded 5' primer and a J-beta primer mix. Using its own MiXCR run on the 5' RACE reads, TCRdb lists one record per CDR3 protein. Of about 1.6 million distinct CDR3 sequences in the sample, around 36% were seen once.

The receptor was isolated from a woman younger than 45 in good health. The genes are TRBV6-5 and TRBJ2-3; 7 nucleotides match TRBD2. The source material was blood. Written as DNA, the CDR3 is TGTGCCAGCAGTTACTTTGGGACTACCCAGGGCGCAGATACGCAGTATTTT. It encodes CASSYFGTTQGADTQYF.